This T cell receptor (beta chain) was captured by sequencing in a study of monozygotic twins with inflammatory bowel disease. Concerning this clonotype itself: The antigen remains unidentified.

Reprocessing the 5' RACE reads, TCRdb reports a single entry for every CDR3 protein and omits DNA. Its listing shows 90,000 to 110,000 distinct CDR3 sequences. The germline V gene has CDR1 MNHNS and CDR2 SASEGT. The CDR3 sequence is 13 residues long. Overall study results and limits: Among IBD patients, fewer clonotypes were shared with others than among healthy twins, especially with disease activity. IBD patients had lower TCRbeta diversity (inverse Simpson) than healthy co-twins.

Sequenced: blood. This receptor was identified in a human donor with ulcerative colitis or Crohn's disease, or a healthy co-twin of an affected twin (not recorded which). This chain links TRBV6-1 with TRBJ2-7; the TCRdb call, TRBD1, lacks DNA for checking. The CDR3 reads CASSRDTSYEQYF.